This T cell receptor beta chain came from a study of T cells in Graves' hyperthyroidism and ophthalmopathy (dated by TCRdb to between 2018 and 2020). About the full investigation: Peripheral blood samples were taken at the time of initial diagnosis, prior to any treatment. The 85 to 100 discovery patients were randomly split 7:3 into training and test sets. Thyroid tissue and blood T-cell repertoires from roughly 6 Graves' hyperthyroidism patients were also compared in the study. TCR Vbeta CDR3 sequencing of 120 to 150 peripheral blood samples (over 40 ophthalmopathy, roughly 74 hyperthyroidism and some 17 progressor patients) is reported in the paper. To identify distinguishing TCR V-J signatures, a discovery cohort of some 100 patients was used, comprising under 45 with Graves' ophthalmopathy and 57 with stable Graves' hyperthyroidism. After sampling, hyperthyroidism patients received methimazole starting at 30 mg daily, and ophthalmopathy patients received high-dose intravenous methylprednisolone. Whether ophthalmopathy could be predicted prospectively was tested in an independent validation cohort made up of about 20 hyperthyroidism patients plus 17 patients who later progressed to ophthalmopathy.

Remarks on this clonotype: The antigen this receptor binds is unknown. Base qualities are not provided; no much larger clone lies one nucleotide away.

V is pared back by 5 bases and J by 4 bases, with 11 bases lying between the germline termini. CDR1 and CDR2 were assigned from the germline V gene (reference sequence) as LNHDA and SQIVND. Inclusive of the bounding cysteine and phenylalanine, the CDR3 is 14 residues long. The CDR3 DNA has 42 bases and is translated from base 1. Amplification of TCR beta CDR3 regions was carried out from RNA transcripts. For the first round of RT-PCR on the TCR CDR3, the HTBI primer set was used together with the Qiagen OneStep RT-PCR kit. Libraries were constructed in a second round of multiplex PCR, after which size selection and purification were carried out. Libraries were sequenced paired-end with 100 bp reads on an Illumina HiSeq2000. In the source study's methods: SOAPnuke was used to process the raw data, with reads discarded if the reads contained adapters or uncalled bases, had a mean Phred below 15, or lacked an exact constant-primer or identifier match. High-quality paired reads were merged with COPE v1.2.5, and unique nucleotide sequences were defined as clonotypes. MiTCR v1.1 was used to align the clonotypes against IMGT TRBV, TRBD and TRBJ reference segments. Only V-J combinations with frequency above 0.0001, covering 99% to 99.2% of repertoires, were analysed. The TCS score was defined as the ratio of F50 (clonal expansion) to E x V (chaos), calculated using BLOSUM62-based TCRdist between CDR3 peptides within each V-J. Welch's t-statistics and random forest reduced around 520 V-J features to 10 to 15, which were used in a naive Bayes classifier (R e1071). In TCRdb, the public reads were trimmed at Q25 with fastp and aligned with MiXCR, with productive beta chains retained. Identical CDR3 protein sequences are pooled into one entry, listed with their most common genes and DNA. These V and J calls are TCRdb output, not the study's own analysis. The sample table lists about 360,000 distinct CDR3 sequences, about 13% of them with a count of one. The ten top clones hold less than 25% of the sample.

Hyperthyroidism patients were newly diagnosed, with disease duration under 2 months, and aged 18 to 65 years. The study excluded patients with uncontrolled infections, other autoimmune diseases, pregnancy or lactation. Diagnoses were based on clinical symptoms, serum thyroxine and TRAb, thyroid ultrasound and orbital computed tomography. Blood from progressor patients was collected at the time of first diagnosis with hyperthyroidism, before any ophthalmopathy symptoms had appeared. Ficoll-Paque density gradient centrifugation was used to isolate PBMCs from 8 to 10 ml of fresh peripheral blood. Progressor patients were first diagnosed with Graves' hyperthyroidism and then developed ophthalmopathy during follow-up. Total RNA was extracted with Trizol reagent, and quality was checked on an Agilent 2100 Bioanalyzer. Beyond this particular receptor, the publication reports: During validation, the model predicted progression to ophthalmopathy a median of around 6 months ahead of onset, with almost 71% sensitivity and 72% to 80% specificity. Blood samples also contained most of the expanded thyroid clonotypes (frequency above 0.001), which suggests that blood repertoires may reflect thyroid immune responses. In cross-validation, a model built on a 13 V-J signature told ophthalmopathy apart from stable hyperthyroidism with approximately 90% sensitivity and about 81% specificity, and in testing the same model reached 80%/75%. No statistical method was used to set the sample size in advance, and investigators knew the group allocation.

The source material was blood. The source is a man aged 25-45 years with Graves' hyperthyroidism that later progressed to Graves' ophthalmopathy. The chain was built from TRBV19 and TRBJ2-2; no D gene is confidently identified. The sequenced DNA: TGTGCCAGTAGTCCGCGACCTGGCACCGGGGAGCTGTTTTTT. Its amino acids are CASSPRPGTGELFF.